This T cell receptor beta chain was profiled in a study of cytomegalovirus exposure and HLA in healthy donors. Germline-derived CDR1 and CDR2 are SGHAT and FQNNGV. Trimming cost V 5 bases and J 3 bases, with 22 bases left between them. The CDR3 has 17 amino acids. The PCR ran on 60 Vbeta and 13 Jbeta primers. The method was immunoSEQ multiplex PCR; TCRdb's version includes in-frame clones alone and lacks a portion of them. This sample has over 120,000 clones, with 75% to 80% found just once. Worth noting for this clone: Its antigen is not identified.

Study results and limitations: Productive rates of about 87% or about 30% were seen for most TCR beta V segments in an earlier analysis.

The sequence was obtained from a male donor in good health and CMV-seronegative. Sequences were obtained from PBMCs. J is TRBJ1-2 and V is TRBV11-2, with D possibly matching TRBD1 (5 bases). CDR3 DNA: TGTGCCAGCAGCCCCCCCCCGAAGGACAAGGCCCACTATGGCTACACCTTC. It encodes CASSPPPKDKAHYGYTF.